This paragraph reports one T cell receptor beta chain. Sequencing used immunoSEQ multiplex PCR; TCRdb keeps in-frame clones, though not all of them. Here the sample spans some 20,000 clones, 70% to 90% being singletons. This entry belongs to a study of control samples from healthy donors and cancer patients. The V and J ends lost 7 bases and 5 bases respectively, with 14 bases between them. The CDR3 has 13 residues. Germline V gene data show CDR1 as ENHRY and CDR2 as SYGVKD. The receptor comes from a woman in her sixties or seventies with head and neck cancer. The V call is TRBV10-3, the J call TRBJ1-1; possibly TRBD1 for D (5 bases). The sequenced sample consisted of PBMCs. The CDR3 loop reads CAIKRQGGTEAFF. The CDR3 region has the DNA TGTGCCATCAAACGGCAGGGTGGAACTGAAGCTTTCTTT.